These 11 T cell receptor beta chains share one sample of origin, sequenced in a study of blood T cell repertoires in COVID-19. TCRdb's table, derived via immunoSEQ multiplex PCR, lists solely in-frame clones and lacks some. The sample consists of 90,000 or so clones, over 75% of them appearing once. Sequencing input: peripheral blood. The receptors stem from a man aged 55 to 70 with acute or convalescent COVID-19.

This clone was observed a few times. The V and J genes are TRBV19 and TRBJ2-7, with TRBD1 matching 7 bases. This CDR3 has 16 amino acids. Looked up from germline, CDR1 is LNHDA and CDR2 is SQIVND (reference sequence). J gave up 7 bases and V 5 bases, and 17 bases lay outside the gene matches. CDR3 nucleotide sequence: TGTGCCAGTAGTCCCTCGGGTGAGGGGGCGCGTCGGGAGCAGTACTTC. It codes for CASSPSGEGARREQYF.

This clone came up once. This chain links TRBV19 with TRBJ1-5; D ambiguous. The germline gives CDR1 LNHDA, CDR2 SQIVND (reference sequence). The CDR3 extends over 14 amino acids. The V and J ends lost 4 bases and 1 base respectively, with 8 bases between them. The CDR3, as DNA: TGTGCCAGTAGTAAAGCATGGAGCAATCAGCCCCAGCATTTT. The encoded protein is CASSKAWSNQPQHF.

V gene TRBV7-9 combines with J gene TRBJ2-7; D gene unclear. Germline V gene data show CDR1 as SEHNR and CDR2 as FQNEAQ (reference sequence). V was shortened by 2 bases and J by 3 bases, with 2 bases between the two germline ends. The CDR3 extends over 11 amino acids. The CDR3 region is CASSLHYEQYF. As DNA, the CDR3 is TGTGCCAGCAGCTTACACTACGAGCAGTACTTC.

The gene calls are TRBV19 and TRBJ2-5, with 9 bases identical to TRBD1. The CDR3 extends over 13 amino acids. V dropped 5 bases and J dropped 10; count of bases not matched to a gene: 8. From germline, CDR1 is LNHDA and CDR2 SQIVND (reference sequence). The CDR3 loop is CASSPTGGSDQYF. The CDR3 nucleotides are TGTGCCAGTAGTCCCACAGGGGGCTCGGACCAGTACTTC.

The CDR3 region is CASSPVGTSGYNEQFF. CDR3 coding DNA: TGTGCCAGCAGCCCGGTTGGGACTAGCGGCTACAATGAGCAGTTCTTC. J is TRBJ2-1 and V is TRBV3-1 (or the pseudogene TRBV3-2), with TRBD2 identical over 11 bases. The junction had 5 bases not matched to a gene; V was cut back by 4 bases and J by 3 bases. Germline loops: CDR1 LGHDT, CDR2 YNNKEL (reference sequence). The CDR3 sequence is 16 residues long.

This sequence joins TRBV15 and TRBJ2-2; 12 bases are a match to TRBD1. The CDR3 loop spans 19 amino acids. Germline-derived CDR1 and CDR2 are LNHNV and YYDKDF (reference sequence). V lost 5 bases to trimming and J lost 1 base; unmatched junction nucleotides: 11. CDR3: CATSSPQGQGAWNTGELFF. Here the CDR3 DNA reads TGTGCCACCAGCTCCCCCCAGGGACAGGGGGCCTGGAACACCGGGGAGCTGTTTTTT.

The chain has TRBV27 and TRBJ2-5; D is uncertain. V lost 5 bases and J lost 4, with 8 bases in between. This CDR3 region has 12 residues. Per germline, CDR1 MNHEY and CDR2 SMNVEV (reference sequence). In nucleotides, the CDR3 is TGTGCCAGCAGTAGACCGGGAGAGACCCAGTACTTC. Amino acids: CASSRPGETQYF.

The chain recombines TRBV27 with TRBJ1-6; 9 nucleotides match TRBD1. Unmatched junction bases numbered 5, after V lost 1 base and J lost 7 bases. The CDR3 spans 16 residues. The germline CDR1 and CDR2 sequences are MNHEY and SMNVEV (reference sequence). CDR3 nucleotide sequence: TGTGCCAGCAGTTTATTAACAGGGGGCTCGAATTCACCCCTCCACTTT. It translates to CASSLLTGGSNSPLHF.

The chain is built from TRBV11-2 and TRBJ2-1; D is possibly TRBD1 (6 bases). CDR1 and CDR2 (germline): SGHAT, FQNNGV. V was clipped by 1 base and J by 6 bases, with 13 bases between them. CDR3 length equals 15 residues. The CDR3 reads CASSLVQGSFNEQFF. CDR3 sequence (DNA): TGTGCCAGCAGCTTAGTACAGGGAAGTTTCAATGAGCAGTTCTTC.

This rearrangement joins TRBV3-1 (or the pseudogene TRBV3-2) to TRBJ2-3; possibly TRBD2 for D (6 bases). Trimming pared 6 bases from V and 5 bases from J, leaving 21 bases between. The germline V gene encodes CDR1 LGHDT and CDR2 YNNKEL (reference sequence). The CDR3 runs to 16 residues. The CDR3 here is CASSLRRGRLRDTQYF. The CDR3 DNA reads TGTGCCAGCAGTCTACGTCGGGGGAGGTTGAGAGATACGCAGTATTTT.

The chain couples TRBV18 to TRBJ1-1; D is undetermined. CDR1 KGHSH and CDR2 LQKENI come from the germline V gene. V was pared by 1 base and J by 1 base, with 10 bases between. This CDR3 region has 15 residues. The CDR3 bases are TGTGCCAGCTCACCACGGGAGGATTCGAACACTGAAGCTTTCTTT. It is translated as CASSPREDSNTEAFF.